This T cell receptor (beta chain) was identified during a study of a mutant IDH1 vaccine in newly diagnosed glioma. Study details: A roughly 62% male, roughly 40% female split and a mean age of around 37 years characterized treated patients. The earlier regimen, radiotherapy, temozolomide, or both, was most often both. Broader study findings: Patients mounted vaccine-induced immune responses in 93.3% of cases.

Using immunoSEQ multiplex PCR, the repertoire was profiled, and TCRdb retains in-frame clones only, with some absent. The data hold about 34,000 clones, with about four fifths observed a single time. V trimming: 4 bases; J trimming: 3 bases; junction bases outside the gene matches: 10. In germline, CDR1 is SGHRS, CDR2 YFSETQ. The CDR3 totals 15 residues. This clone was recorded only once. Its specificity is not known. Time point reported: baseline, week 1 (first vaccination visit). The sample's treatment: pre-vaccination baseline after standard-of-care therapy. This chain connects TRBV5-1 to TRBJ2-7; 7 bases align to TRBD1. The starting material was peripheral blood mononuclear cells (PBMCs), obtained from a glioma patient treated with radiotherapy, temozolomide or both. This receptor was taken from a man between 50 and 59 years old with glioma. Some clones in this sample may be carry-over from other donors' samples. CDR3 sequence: CASSMSGGTFYEQYF. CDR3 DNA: TGCGCCAGCAGCATGTCAGGGGGTACTTTCTACGAGCAGTACTTC.